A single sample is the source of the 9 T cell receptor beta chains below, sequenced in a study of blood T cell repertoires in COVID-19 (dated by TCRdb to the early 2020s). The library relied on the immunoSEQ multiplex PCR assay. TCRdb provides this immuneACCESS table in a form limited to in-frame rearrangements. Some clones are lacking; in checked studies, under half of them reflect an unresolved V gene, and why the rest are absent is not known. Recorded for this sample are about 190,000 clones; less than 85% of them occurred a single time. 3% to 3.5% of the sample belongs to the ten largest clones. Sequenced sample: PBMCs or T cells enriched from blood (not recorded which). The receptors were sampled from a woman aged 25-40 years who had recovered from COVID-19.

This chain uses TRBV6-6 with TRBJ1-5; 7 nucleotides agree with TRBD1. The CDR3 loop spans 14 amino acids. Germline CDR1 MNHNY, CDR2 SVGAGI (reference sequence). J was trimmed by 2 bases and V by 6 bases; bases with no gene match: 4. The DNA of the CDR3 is TGTGCCAGCAGAAACAGGGGTGGCAATCAGCCCCAGCATTTT. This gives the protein CASRNRGGNQPQHF.

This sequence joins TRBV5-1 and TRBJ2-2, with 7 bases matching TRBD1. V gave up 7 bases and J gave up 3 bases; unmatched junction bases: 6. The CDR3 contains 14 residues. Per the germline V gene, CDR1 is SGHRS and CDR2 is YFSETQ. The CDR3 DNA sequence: TGCGCCAGCTCCCCAACAGGGGACACCGGGGAGCTGTTTTTT. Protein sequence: CASSPTGDTGELFF.

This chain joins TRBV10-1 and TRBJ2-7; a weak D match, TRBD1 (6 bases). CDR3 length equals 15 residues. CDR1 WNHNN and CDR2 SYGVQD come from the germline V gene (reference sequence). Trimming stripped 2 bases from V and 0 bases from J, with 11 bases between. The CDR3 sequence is CASSEPGDNSYEQYV. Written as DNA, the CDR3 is TGCGCCAGCAGTGAGCCTGGGGACAACTCCTACGAGCAGTACGTC.

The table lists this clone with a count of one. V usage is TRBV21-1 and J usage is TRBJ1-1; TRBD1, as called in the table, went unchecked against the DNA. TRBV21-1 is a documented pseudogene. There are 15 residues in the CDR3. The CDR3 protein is CASTVRDRADTEAFF. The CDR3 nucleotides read TGTGCCAGCACGGTACGGGACAGGGCGGACACTGAAGCTTTCTTT.

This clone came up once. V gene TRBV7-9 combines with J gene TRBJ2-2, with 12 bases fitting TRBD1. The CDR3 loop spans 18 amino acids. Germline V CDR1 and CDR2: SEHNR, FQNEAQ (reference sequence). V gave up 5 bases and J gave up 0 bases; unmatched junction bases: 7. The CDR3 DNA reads TGTGCCAGCAGCCATCGGGACAGGGGGCGTCCGAACACCGGGGAGCTGTTTTTT. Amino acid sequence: CASSHRDRGRPNTGELFF.

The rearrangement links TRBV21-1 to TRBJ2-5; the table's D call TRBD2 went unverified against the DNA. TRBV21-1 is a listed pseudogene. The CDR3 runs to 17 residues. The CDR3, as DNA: TGTGCCACCGACGGGACTAGCGGGAGGAGGTTGAGGGAGACCCAGTACTTC. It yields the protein CATDGTSGRRLRETQYF.

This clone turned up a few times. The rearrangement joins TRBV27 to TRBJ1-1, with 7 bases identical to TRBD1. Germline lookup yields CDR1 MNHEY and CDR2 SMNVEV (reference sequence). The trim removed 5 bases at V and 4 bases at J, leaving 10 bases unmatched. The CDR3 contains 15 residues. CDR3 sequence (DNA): TGTGCCAGCAGTAAAGACAGGGAAGGGGCCACTGAAGCTTTCTTT. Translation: CASSKDREGATEAFF.

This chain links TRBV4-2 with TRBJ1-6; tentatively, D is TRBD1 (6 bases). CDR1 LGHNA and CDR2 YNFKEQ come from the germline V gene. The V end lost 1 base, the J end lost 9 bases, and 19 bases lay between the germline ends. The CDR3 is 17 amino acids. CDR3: CASSQGRGGQGGSPLHF. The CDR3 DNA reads TGTGCCAGCAGCCAAGGGCGGGGGGGGCAAGGAGGTTCACCCCTCCACTTT.

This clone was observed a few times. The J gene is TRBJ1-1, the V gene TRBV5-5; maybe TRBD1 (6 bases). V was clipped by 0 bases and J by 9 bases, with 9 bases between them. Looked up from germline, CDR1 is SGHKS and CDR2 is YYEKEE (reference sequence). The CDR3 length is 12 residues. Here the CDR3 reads CASSLGQGQAFF. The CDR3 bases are TGTGCCAGCAGCTTGGGGCAGGGGCAAGCTTTCTTT. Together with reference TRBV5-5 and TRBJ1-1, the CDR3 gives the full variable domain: DAGVTQSPTHLIKTRGQQVTLRCSPISGHKSVSWYQQVLGQGPQFIFQYYEKEERGRGNFPDRFSARQFPNYSSELNVNALLLGDSALYLCASSLGQGQAFFGQGTRLTVV.